This T cell receptor beta chain was identified during a study of spatial heterogeneity in lung cancer. Study-wide background: Raw reads contained each unique TCR and UMI combination more than ten times on average. Study-level findings and limits: Tumor TCRs that were ubiquitous and expanded showed up in blood more at resection than follow-up.

Looked up from germline, CDR1 is SGDLS and CDR2 is YYNGEE. Trimming removed 4 bases at V and 9 bases at J, with 23 bases between. The CDR3 runs 16 residues. TCRdb reprocessed the 5' RACE reads with MiXCR, giving one entry per CDR3 protein. The sample lists about 7,500 distinct CDR3 sequences; roughly a fifth were seen once. Regarding time point: sample taken at primary tumor resection. Tumor, nontumor lung or frozen PBMC supplied whole RNA that was sequenced unsorted. Samples came from approximately 65 TRACERx patients with untreated early-stage lung cancer. This clonotype rates as medium-sized. The antigen is undetermined.

The rearrangement joins TRBV9 to TRBJ2-1, with D possibly called TRBD1 or TRBD2 (6 bases each). The starting material was PBMCs, obtained at surgery. The TCR sequence derives from a female donor with early-stage non-small cell lung cancer. CDR3 nucleotides: TGTGCCAGCAGCTCACGAGGGGGGATCCCCCCTGGTGAGCAGTTCTTC. It specifies CASSSRGGIPPGEQFF. The entire variable domain, with the rest obtained from reference TRBV9 and TRBJ2-1, is as follows: DSGVTQTPKHLITATGQRVTLRCSPRSGDLSVYWYQQSLDQGLQFLIQYYNGEERAKGNILERFSAQQFPDLHSELNLSSLELGDSALYFCASSSRGGIPPGEQFFGPGTRLTVL.